The 27 T cell receptor beta chains below all came from one sample that was sequenced in a study of cytomegalovirus exposure and HLA in healthy donors (dated by TCRdb to about 2017). The library was made by the immunoSEQ multiplex PCR assay. A mixture of 60 forward primers for TCR Vbeta segments and 13 reverse primers for TCR Jbeta segments was used in the multiplex PCR. The clones in this table, taken by TCRdb from immuneACCESS, are in-frame only. Not every clone is retained; where verified, under half of the shortfall comes from an unresolved V gene, and the cause of the rest is unknown. This sample is represented by approximately 140,000 clones; around 79% of them were singletons. About 6.7% of the sample belongs to the ten largest clones. The sample consisted of PBMCs. The receptors were sampled from a man in his fifties in good health and CMV-seropositive.

The chain couples TRBV5-5 to TRBJ2-1; TRBD1 matches 9 bases. The CDR3 spans 15 residues. Trimming removed 4 bases from V and 6 bases from J; junction bases left unmatched: 8. CDR1 is SGHKS, CDR2 YYEKEE, per germline (reference sequence). The CDR3 here is CASSIGTGRGNEQFF. For the CDR3, the DNA is TGTGCCAGCAGCATAGGGACAGGGAGGGGCAATGAGCAGTTCTTC.

This chain connects TRBV7-8 to TRBJ1-4; D gene unclear. CDR1 and CDR2 (germline): SGHVS, FQNEAQ. V shed 1 base and J shed 6 bases, with 9 bases lying between them. The CDR3 sequence is 14 residues long. CDR3 sequence: CASSLVAEDEKLFF. The CDR3 coding sequence is TGTGCCAGCAGCTTAGTTGCGGAAGATGAAAAACTGTTTTTT.

This clone was observed a few times. The rearrangement links TRBV2 to TRBJ2-7; the D gene is possibly TRBD2 (5 bases). The length of the CDR3 is 14 residues. Germline values: CDR1 SNHLY, CDR2 FYNNEI. V was trimmed by 3 bases and J by 0 bases, leaving 9 bases between them. CDR3 nucleotide sequence: TGTGCCAGCAGTGATGCCGAGGGCTCCTACGAGCAGTACTTC. Translated, it gives CASSDAEGSYEQYF.

The chain carries TRBV6-1 and TRBJ1-2; TRBD1 aligns across 9 bases. This CDR3 contains 12 residues. J gave up 4 bases and V 6 bases, and 0 bases lay outside the gene matches. The germline V gene encodes CDR1 MNHNS and CDR2 SASEGT. The CDR3: CASRDRGYGYTF. CDR3 nucleotide sequence: TGTGCCAGCAGGGACAGGGGCTATGGCTACACCTTC.

This chain connects TRBV19 to TRBJ1-1; the D gene is possibly TRBD1 (6 bases). This CDR3 spans 13 amino acids. Germline lookup yields CDR1 LNHDA and CDR2 SQIVND (reference sequence). V was clipped by 8 bases and J by 6 bases, with 16 bases between them. The DNA for the CDR3 is TGTGCCAGTTTTGGCAGGGGATTCCCTGAAGCTTTCTTT. As protein: CASFGRGFPEAFF.

This clone was recorded at least ten times. The chain recombines TRBV5-4 with TRBJ2-3; TRBD1 might be the D (6 bases). This CDR3 is built from 14 residues. Germline-derived CDR1 and CDR2 are SGHNT and YYREEE (reference sequence). V shed 0 bases and J shed 5 bases, with 10 bases lying between them. The CDR3, as DNA: TGTGCCAGCAGCTTGGCAGGGGTTGGAGATACGCAGTATTTT. It specifies CASSLAGVGDTQYF. Filled out from reference TRBV5-4 and TRBJ2-3, the complete variable domain reads ETGVTQSPTHLIKTRGQQVTLRCSSQSGHNTVSWYQQALGQGPQFIFQYYREEENGRGNFPPRFSGLQFPNYSSELNVNALELDDSALYLCASSLAGVGDTQYFGPGTRLTVL.

The chain couples TRBV18 to TRBJ2-5; TRBD2 might be the D (5 bases). The CDR3 extends over 16 amino acids. V shed 3 bases and J shed 2 bases, with 16 bases lying between them. Germline V gene data show CDR1 as KGHSH and CDR2 as LQKENI. CDR3 sequence reads: CASSPPGEGKQETQYF. The CDR3, as DNA: TGTGCCAGCTCACCCCCCGGTGAGGGTAAACAAGAGACCCAGTACTTC. Together with reference TRBV18 and TRBJ2-5, the CDR3 gives the full variable domain: NAGVMQNPRHLVRRRGQEARLRCSPMKGHSHVYWYRQLPEEGLKFMVYLQKENIIDESGMPKERFSAEFPKEGPSILRIQQVVRGDSAAYFCASSPPGEGKQETQYFGPGTRLLVL.

The chain carries TRBV18 and TRBJ2-7; D might be TRBD2 (5 bases). Germline V gives CDR1 KGHSH, CDR2 LQKENI. This CDR3 has 16 residues. V was cut by 2 bases and J by 2 bases, with 16 bases left in between. In DNA, the CDR3 is TGTGCCAGCTCACCAATTCCGGCAGCGGAACCCTACGAGCAGTACTTC. This gives the protein CASSPIPAAEPYEQYF.

V is TRBV19 and J is TRBJ1-2; 8 nucleotides line up with TRBD1. With V trimmed by 8 bases and J by 4 bases, 9 bases remained unmatched. The CDR3 consists of 14 residues. CDR1 and CDR2 from the germline V gene are LNHDA and SQIVND (reference sequence). CDR3 nucleotides: TGTGCCAGTGGCAGGGGGCTATTTGTCTATGGCTACACCTTC. Translated, it gives CASGRGLFVYGYTF.

V usage is TRBV4-1 and J usage is TRBJ2-1; D is unclear. V lost 0 bases and J lost 10, with 10 bases in between. The CDR3 has 13 amino acids. Germline V gene sequence: CDR1 MGHRA, CDR2 YSYEKL. The CDR3 nucleotides read TGCGCCAGCAGCCAAGATTGGGCCAGCGAGCAGTTCTTC. The encoded protein is CASSQDWASEQFF.

J is TRBJ1-1 and V is TRBV12-5; tentatively, D is TRBD1 (5 bases). Looked up from germline, CDR1 is LGHNT and CDR2 is FRNRAP. V gave up 6 bases and J gave up 1 base, with 12 bases separating them. This CDR3 has 14 residues. The CDR3 nucleotides are TGTGCTAGTGGAAGCGGGACCGCGAACACTGAAGCTTTCTTT. It encodes CASGSGTANTEAFF. Based on the CDR3 plus reference TRBV12-5 and TRBJ1-1, the full variable domain is DARVTQTPRHKVTEMGQEVTMRCQPILGHNTVFWYRQTMMQGLELLAYFRNRAPLDDSGMPKDRFSAEMPDATLATLKIQPSEPRDSAVYFCASGSGTANTEAFFGQGTRLTVV.

The chain links TRBV4-1 to TRBJ2-7; 8 bases map to TRBD1. Losses at the gene ends were 3 bases for V and 1 base for J; bases not matched to a gene: 2. The CDR3 contains 14 residues. Per germline, CDR1 MGHRA and CDR2 YSYEKL. As DNA, the CDR3 is TGCGCCAGCAGCCACGACAGGGGTTCCTACGAGCAGTACTTC. Protein product: CASSHDRGSYEQYF.

By share, this clone ranks as medium-sized. J is TRBJ1-6 and V is TRBV6-6; perhaps TRBD1 as D (5 bases). Germline V CDR1 and CDR2: MNHNY, SVGAGI (reference sequence). The V gene lost 6 bases and the J gene lost 5 bases, with 17 bases spanning the gap. This CDR3 spans 16 amino acids. CDR3: CASSPVPGRNNSPLHF. For the CDR3, the DNA is TGTGCCAGCAGCCCCGTCCCAGGGCGCAATAATTCACCCCTCCACTTT.

The gene calls are TRBV27 and TRBJ2-7, with TRBD2 as a possible D gene (5 bases). The V and J ends lost 0 bases and 0 bases respectively, with 9 bases between them. The V gene's germline CDR1 is MNHEY and CDR2 SMNVEV (reference sequence). CDR3 size: 15 residues. The CDR3 spells CASSLSEEYSYEQYF. The CDR3 DNA reads TGTGCCAGCAGTTTATCGGAGGAGTACTCCTACGAGCAGTACTTC.

V usage is TRBV10-3 and J usage is TRBJ2-7; 8 bases are shared with TRBD1. After removal of 8 bases from V and 6 bases from J, the junction contained 6 bases not matched to a gene. The germline V gene encodes CDR1 ENHRY and CDR2 SYGVKD. The CDR3 extends over 12 amino acids. CDR3 sequence (DNA): TGTGCCATCGGAGCAGGGGGCCGCGAGCAGTACTTC. Its translation is CAIGAGGREQYF.

This clone was seen once. The genes are TRBV28 and TRBJ1-1; D remains ambiguous. This CDR3 has 17 residues. V was trimmed by 6 bases and J by 0 bases, leaving 20 bases between them. Germline CDR1 is MDHEN and CDR2 is SYDVKM. The CDR3 DNA sequence: TGTGCCAGCAGACTTGCGGGTTGGGTTGACATGAACACTGAAGCTTTCTTT. This codes for CASRLAGWVDMNTEAFF.

The chain has TRBV7-8 and TRBJ2-1; tentatively, D is TRBD2 (5 bases). V was cut by 0 bases and J by 5 bases, with 5 bases left in between. CDR1 and CDR2 (germline): SGHVS, FQNEAQ. The CDR3 loop spans 13 amino acids. The CDR3 DNA reads as TGTGCCAGCAGCTTAGCCGGGAACAATGAGCAGTTCTTC. Translation: CASSLAGNNEQFF.

By share, this clone ranks as medium-sized. V usage is TRBV6-1 and J usage is TRBJ2-6; D might be TRBD2 (5 bases). Trimming pared 1 base from V and 4 bases from J, leaving 11 bases between. Germline lookup yields CDR1 MNHNS and CDR2 SASEGT. There are 16 residues in the CDR3. The DNA of the CDR3 is TGTGCCAGCAGTGAAGACGAGGGAACAGGGGCCAACGTCCTGACTTTC. Protein sequence: CASSEDEGTGANVLTF.

On this clone: At one boundary the junction diverges from the germline segment, which might be a read error. The rearrangement uses TRBV7-9 and TRBJ1-1; 9 bases are shared with TRBD1. This CDR3 is built from 15 residues. CDR1 SEHNR and CDR2 FQNEAQ come from the germline V gene (reference sequence). DNA for the CDR3: TGTTCCAGCAGCTGGGGGACAGGGCCGAACACTGAAGCTTTCTTT. This gives the protein CSSSWGTGPNTEAFF.

This clone was seen just once. J is TRBJ2-7 and V is TRBV21-1; the D call TRBD2 from the table was never checked on the DNA. TRBV21-1 is tagged as a pseudogene. The CDR3 contains 13 residues. CDR3 sequence reads: CATLGGEVYEQYF. The CDR3 region has the DNA TGTGCTACCCTAGGAGGGGAGGTGTACGAGCAGTACTTC.

Details on this clone: The sample has other DNA sequences that encode this CDR3 too. The chain employs TRBV5-1 and TRBJ2-3, with 14 bases that match TRBD2. Looked up from germline, CDR1 is SGHRS and CDR2 is YFSETQ. The CDR3 is 16 amino acids. V lost 4 bases and J lost 2; bases outside the gene matches: 3. CDR3 in amino acids: CASSLGLAGDTDTQYF. For the CDR3, the DNA is TGCGCCAGCAGCCTGGGACTAGCGGGGGACACAGATACGCAGTATTTT.

This sequence joins TRBV5-1 and TRBJ2-3; D possibly corresponds to TRBD2 (5 bases). This CDR3 has 14 amino acids. The ends were cut back, 4 bases at V and 5 bases at J, with 14 bases in the middle. In germline, CDR1 is SGHRS, CDR2 YFSETQ. For the CDR3, the DNA is TGCGCCAGCAGCATTGGGGAGTCGAGAGATACGCAGTATTTT. Amino acid sequence: CASSIGESRDTQYF.

The gene calls are TRBV7-2 and TRBJ2-3, with 12 bases identical to TRBD2. The germline CDR1 and CDR2 sequences are SGHTA and FQGNSA. CDR3 length: 15 amino acids. The V and J ends lost 5 bases and 6 bases, in that order; junction bases with no gene match: 6. Here the CDR3 reads CASSPGLAGGDTQYF. In DNA form, the CDR3 reads TGTGCCAGCAGCCCGGGACTAGCGGGCGGGGATACGCAGTATTTT.

The rearrangement links TRBV5-1 to TRBJ2-7, with 8 bases matching TRBD2. V dropped 2 bases and J dropped 1; count of bases not matched to a gene: 2. CDR1 is SGHRS, CDR2 YFSETQ, per germline. This CDR3 region has 14 residues. CDR3 in amino acids: CASSLLAESYEQYF. CDR3 in DNA: TGCGCCAGCAGCTTACTAGCGGAGTCCTACGAGCAGTACTTC. Variable domain in full (rest from reference TRBV5-1 and TRBJ2-7): KAGVTQTPRYLIKTRGQQVTLSCSPISGHRSVSWYQQTPGQGLQFLFEYFSETQRNKGNFPGRFSGRQFSNSRSEMNVSTLELGDSALYLCASSLLAESYEQYFGPGTRLTVT.

This clone has a handful of counts. The rearrangement joins TRBV5-6 to TRBJ2-3; 7 nucleotides align to TRBD1. The J segment lost 0 bases and the V segment lost 2 bases, leaving 6 bases of the junction unmatched. From germline, CDR1 is SGHDT and CDR2 YYEEEE. The CDR3 length is 16 residues. CDR3 sequence reads: CASSLIPGQSTDTQYF. CDR3 coding DNA: TGTGCCAGCAGCTTAATCCCGGGACAGAGCACAGATACGCAGTATTTT.

This clone was seen a single time. The rearrangement joins TRBV28 to TRBJ1-1; D is ambiguous. Germline CDR1 MDHEN, CDR2 SYDVKM. V lost 6 bases, J lost 1 base, and 9 bases lay in between. CDR3 size: 13 residues. CDR3 region: CASRYGGNTEAFF. The CDR3 DNA reads as TGTGCCAGCAGATACGGCGGGAACACTGAAGCTTTCTTT.

Many counts were recorded for this clone. The DNA for the CDR3 is TGTGCCAGTAGTCTGTTAGCGGGAGGCCGGGGGGAGCAGTACTTC. Its translation: CASSLLAGGRGEQYF. This sequence joins TRBV19 and TRBJ2-7, with 10 bases lining up with TRBD2. The CDR3 has 15 residues. V was clipped by 5 bases and J by 7 bases; unmatched bases: 11. Germline lookup yields CDR1 LNHDA and CDR2 SQIVND (reference sequence).